Below, 4 T cell receptor beta chains from the same sample are listed, as sequenced in a study of blood T cell repertoires in COVID-19. Measured with immunoSEQ multiplex PCR; TCRdb has only the in-frame clones, and not every one. Of around 95,000 clones listed, roughly 90% are singletons. The sample comprised peripheral blood. The receptors originated from a man aged 50-60 years with active COVID-19.

This chain uses TRBV23-1 with TRBJ1-2, with unresolved D. TRBV23-1 is marked as an open reading frame, function uncertain. CDR3 length equals 18 residues. The V and J ends lost 0 bases and 4 bases respectively, with 21 bases between them. The CDR3 coding sequence is TGCGCCAGCAGTCAATCGAGGGCTATTTGGTCCCCACGCTATGGCTACACCTTC. As protein: CASSQSRAIWSPRYGYTF.

This clone was recorded a few times. This rearrangement joins TRBV10-2 to TRBJ2-1; D remains unclear. CDR3 size: 14 residues. Trimming removed 0 bases from V and 8 bases from J, with 11 bases in between. From germline, CDR1 is WSHSY and CDR2 SAAADI. CDR3 residues: CASSESFRSDEQFF. DNA of the CDR3: TGCGCCAGCAGTGAGTCTTTCCGGTCCGATGAGCAGTTCTTC.

The CDR3 DNA reads TGTGCCAGCAGCTTGAAGGGACAGGCTAACTATGGCTACACCTTC. This gives the protein CASSLKGQANYGYTF. The rearrangement links TRBV5-5 to TRBJ1-2; 8 bases are shared with TRBD1. The V segment lost 1 base and the J segment 0 bases; nucleotides outside the gene matches: 2. This CDR3 region has 15 residues. The germline V gene encodes CDR1 SGHKS and CDR2 YYEKEE (reference sequence).

The genes are TRBV18 and TRBJ2-3; 10 bases align to TRBD2. The CDR3 is 15 amino acids. V dropped 4 bases and J dropped 2; count of bases not matched to a gene: 3. Germline CDR1 KGHSH, CDR2 LQKENI. The CDR3 DNA follows: TGTGCCAGCTCACGAAGCGGGGGGGCCACAGATACGCAGTATTTT. Its translation: CASSRSGGATDTQYF.